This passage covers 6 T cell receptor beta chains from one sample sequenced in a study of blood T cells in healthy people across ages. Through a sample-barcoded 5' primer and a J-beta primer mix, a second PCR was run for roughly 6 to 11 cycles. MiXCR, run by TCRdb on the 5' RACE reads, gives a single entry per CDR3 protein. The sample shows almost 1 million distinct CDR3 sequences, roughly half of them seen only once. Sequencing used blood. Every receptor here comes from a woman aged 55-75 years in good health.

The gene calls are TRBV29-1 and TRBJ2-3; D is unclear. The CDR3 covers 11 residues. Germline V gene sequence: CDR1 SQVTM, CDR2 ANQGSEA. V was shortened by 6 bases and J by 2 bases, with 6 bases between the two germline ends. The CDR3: CSVGFTDTQYF. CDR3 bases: TGCAGCGTCGGCTTCACAGATACGCAGTATTTT.

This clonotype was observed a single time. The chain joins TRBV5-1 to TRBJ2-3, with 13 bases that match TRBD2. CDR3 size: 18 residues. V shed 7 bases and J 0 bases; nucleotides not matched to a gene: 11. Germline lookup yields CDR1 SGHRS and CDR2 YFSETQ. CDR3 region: CASRTGTSGIASTDTQYF. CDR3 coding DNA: TGCGCCAGCCGTACAGGGACTAGCGGGATCGCTAGCACAGATACGCAGTATTTT.

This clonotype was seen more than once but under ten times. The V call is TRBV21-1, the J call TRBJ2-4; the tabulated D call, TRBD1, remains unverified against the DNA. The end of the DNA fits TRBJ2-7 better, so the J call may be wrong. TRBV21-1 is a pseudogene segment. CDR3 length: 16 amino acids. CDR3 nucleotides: TGTGCCAGCAGCAAGCCGGGACAGGGGAGATCTTACGAGCAGTACTTC. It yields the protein CASSKPGQGRSYEQYF.

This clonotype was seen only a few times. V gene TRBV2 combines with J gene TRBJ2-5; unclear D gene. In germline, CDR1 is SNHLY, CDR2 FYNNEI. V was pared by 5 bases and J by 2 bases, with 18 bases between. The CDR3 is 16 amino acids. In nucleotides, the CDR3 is TGTGCCAGCAGTCCCCTTATCGGACCAAAACAAGAGACCCAGTACTTC. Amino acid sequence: CASSPLIGPKQETQYF.

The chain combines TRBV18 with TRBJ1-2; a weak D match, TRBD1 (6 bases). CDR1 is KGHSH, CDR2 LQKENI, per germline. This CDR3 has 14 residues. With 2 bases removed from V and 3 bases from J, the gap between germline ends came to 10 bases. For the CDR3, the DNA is TGTGCCAGCTCACCAACAGGGAATGACTATGGCTACACCTTC. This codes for CASSPTGNDYGYTF.

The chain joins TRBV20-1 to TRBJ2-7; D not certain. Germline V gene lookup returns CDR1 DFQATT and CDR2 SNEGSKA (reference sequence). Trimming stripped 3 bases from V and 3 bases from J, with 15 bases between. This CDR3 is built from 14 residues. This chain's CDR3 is CSARGWSPNYEQYF. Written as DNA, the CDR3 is TGCAGTGCTAGGGGGTGGAGCCCCAACTACGAGCAGTACTTC.